This T cell receptor (beta chain) was observed in a study of CD8 T cells in Susac syndrome. When the RNA was reverse transcribed, random hexamers were used with an input of 0.5 to 1 ug. TCRdb ran MiXCR on the immunoSEQ multiplex PCR reads and lists one entry per CDR3 protein. The data contain fewer than 200,000 distinct CDR3 sequences, 90% to 95% of them singletons. It was negative isolation that provided the CD8+ and CD4+ T cells, whereas TEMRA cells were enriched by FACS. Per the germline V gene, CDR1 is SGHTA and CDR2 is FQGNSA. Trimming removed 1 base at V and 3 bases at J, with 8 bases between. The CDR3 length is 14 residues.

Sequencing used CD4+ T cells from PBMCs. The rearrangement joins TRBV7-2 to TRBJ2-3; D remains ambiguous. The TCR comes from a human donor with Susac syndrome. CDR3 protein: CASSLGLGTDTQYF. The CDR3 DNA sequence: TGTGCCAGCAGCTTAGGGCTAGGGACAGATACGCAGTATTTT. Full variable domain (rest looked up from reference TRBV7-2 and TRBJ2-3): GAGVSQSPSNKVTEKGKDVELRCDPISGHTALYWYRQSLGQGLEFLIYFQGNSAPDKSGLPSDRFSAERTGGSVSTLTIQRTQQEDSAVYLCASSLGLGTDTQYFGPGTRLTVL.